This T cell receptor (beta chain) was obtained from a study of blood T cell repertoires in COVID-19 (dated by TCRdb to about 2020). The study in broad terms: Samples covering the acute and convalescent phases of COVID-19 were provided by collaborators in the United States, Italy and Spain. The material from the prospective study consisted of cDNA or gDNA derived from T cells, B-cell-depleted T cells, or PBMCs. The dataset comprised deeply sampled blood TCRbeta repertoires from subjects exposed to, actively infected with, or recovered from COVID-19. The repertoires were released in a freely available public database intended as a resource for research on the immune response to SARS-CoV-2. Samples were obtained from the ongoing ImmuneRACE study (first 160 participants) and from roughly 1,300 subjects provided by 6 global collaborators. Nearly every sample came with metadata listing a de-identified subject ID, COVID-19 status, age in years and sex. Where HLA class I and class II types were available, the types were taken from metadata supplied by the sample provider, not from assay-based typing.

A remark on this clone: The clone's antigen remains unknown. No much larger clone exists at a distance of one base, and base qualities are not known.

The immunoSEQ Assay, a bias-controlled multiplex PCR, was used to amplify TCRbeta CDR3 regions from genomic DNA. As for the authors' bioinformatics: The number of nucleated cells in each sample was estimated from the amplification of reference gene primers within the assay. Sequence reads were collapsed and filtered to measure the absolute abundance of every unique TCRbeta CDR3 rearrangement. Productive Simpson clonality was computed per sample as the square root of Simpson's diversity index over productive rearrangements. As stored in TCRdb, this immuneACCESS dataset retains in-frame rearrangements with V and J assigned. A fraction of the clones does not appear; measured against another copy, unresolved V genes explain less than half of the discrepancy, and the remainder lacks a known reason. The V and J calls and clone size were taken over from that table, and D and trimming were inferred from the DNA. A total of 400,000 or so clones appear in this sample, around 90% of them only once. The leading ten clones occupy 2.5% to 3.5% of the sample.

Collaborating institutions collected whole blood in K2EDTA tubes following their own protocols. Collaborator samples were shipped for TCRbeta analysis as frozen whole blood, isolated PBMCs, or DNA extracted from either sample type. Paper-wide results and their limitations: The amount of clinical and demographic metadata varied by source and participant and was provided uncurated.

Sequencing used peripheral blood. This sequence originates from a human donor in a cohort sampled during active COVID-19.

The CDR3 reads CASRRTGAGNEKLFF. The bases read TGTGCCAGCAGGCGCACAGGGGCGGGTAATGAAAAACTGTTTTTT. The chain employs TRBV6-5 and TRBJ1-4, and TRBD1 matches 7 of the central bases. The germline V gene gives CDR1 as MNHEY and CDR2 as SVGAGI. The CDR3, from cysteine to phenylalanine, totals 15 residues. This entry keeps only the CDR3 DNA: 45 bases, framed from base 1. V has 6 bases trimmed and J has 4 bases trimmed; junction bases matching no gene number 8.